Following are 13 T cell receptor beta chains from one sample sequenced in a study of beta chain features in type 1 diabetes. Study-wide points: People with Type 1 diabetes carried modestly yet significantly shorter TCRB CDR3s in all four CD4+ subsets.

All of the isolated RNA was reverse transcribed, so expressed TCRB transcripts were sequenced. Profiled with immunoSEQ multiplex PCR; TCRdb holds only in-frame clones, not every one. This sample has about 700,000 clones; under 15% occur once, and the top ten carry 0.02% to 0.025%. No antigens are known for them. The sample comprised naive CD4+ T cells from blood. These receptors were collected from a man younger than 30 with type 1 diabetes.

The CDR3 coding sequence is TGCGCCAGCAGCCCGGGGACCGCTGCGGGTTTAGAGACCCAGTACTTC. Protein product: CASSPGTAAGLETQYF. This chain joins TRBV5-1 and TRBJ2-5; D could derive from TRBD1 or TRBD2 (5 bases each). Germline lookup yields CDR1 SGHRS and CDR2 YFSETQ. CDR3 length: 16 residues. V gave up 4 bases and J gave up 4 bases, with 20 bases separating them.

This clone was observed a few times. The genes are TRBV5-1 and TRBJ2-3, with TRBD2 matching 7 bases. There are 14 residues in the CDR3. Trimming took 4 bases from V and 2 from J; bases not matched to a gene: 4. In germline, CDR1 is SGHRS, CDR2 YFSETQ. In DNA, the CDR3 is TGCGCCAGCAGCCCCGGGACTATCACAGATACGCAGTATTTT. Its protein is CASSPGTITDTQYF.

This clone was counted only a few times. DNA of the CDR3: TGTGCCAGCAGCTTATCTAACGCCGGGACAGGTGCCCTCCACTTT. Translating it yields CASSLSNAGTGALHF. The chain carries TRBV11-2 and TRBJ1-6, with TRBD1 matching over 8 bases. The CDR3 is made up of 15 amino acids. With V trimmed by 2 bases and J by 14 bases, 11 bases remained unmatched. CDR1 is SGHAT and CDR2 is FQNNGV in the germline V gene.

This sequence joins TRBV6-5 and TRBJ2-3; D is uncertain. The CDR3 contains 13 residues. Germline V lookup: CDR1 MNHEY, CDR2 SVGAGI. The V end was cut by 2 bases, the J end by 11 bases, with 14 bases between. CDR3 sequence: CASSYDEDSLQYF. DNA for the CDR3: TGTGCCAGCAGTTACGACGAGGATTCCCTGCAGTATTTT.

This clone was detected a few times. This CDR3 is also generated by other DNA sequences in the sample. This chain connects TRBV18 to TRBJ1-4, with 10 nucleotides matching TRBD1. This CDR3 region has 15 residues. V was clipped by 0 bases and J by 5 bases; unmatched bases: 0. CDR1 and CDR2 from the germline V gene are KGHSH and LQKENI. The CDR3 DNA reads TGTGCCAGCTCACCACCGGGACAGGGGAATGAAAAACTGTTTTTT. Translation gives CASSPPGQGNEKLFF.

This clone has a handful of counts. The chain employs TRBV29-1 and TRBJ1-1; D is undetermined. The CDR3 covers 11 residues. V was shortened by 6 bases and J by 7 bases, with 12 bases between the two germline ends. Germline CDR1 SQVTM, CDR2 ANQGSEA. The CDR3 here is CSVFVTGEAFF. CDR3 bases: TGCAGCGTCTTCGTCACTGGTGAAGCTTTCTTT. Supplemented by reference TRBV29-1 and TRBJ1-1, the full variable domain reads SAVISQKPSRDICQRGTSLTIQCQVDSQVTMMFWYRQQPGQSLTLIATANQGSEATYESGFVIDKFPISRPNLTFSTLTVSNMSPEDSSIYLCSVFVTGEAFFGQGTRLTVV.

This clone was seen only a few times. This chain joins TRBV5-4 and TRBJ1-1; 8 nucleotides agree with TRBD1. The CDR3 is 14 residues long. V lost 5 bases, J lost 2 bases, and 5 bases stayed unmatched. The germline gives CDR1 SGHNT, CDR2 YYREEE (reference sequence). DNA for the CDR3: TGTGCCAGCAGAGTACAGGGGGTAAACACTGAAGCTTTCTTT. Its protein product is CASRVQGVNTEAFF. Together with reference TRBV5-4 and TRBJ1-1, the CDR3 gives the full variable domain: ETGVTQSPTHLIKTRGQQVTLRCSSQSGHNTVSWYQQALGQGPQFIFQYYREEENGRGNFPPRFSGLQFPNYSSELNVNALELDDSALYLCASRVQGVNTEAFFGQGTRLTVV.

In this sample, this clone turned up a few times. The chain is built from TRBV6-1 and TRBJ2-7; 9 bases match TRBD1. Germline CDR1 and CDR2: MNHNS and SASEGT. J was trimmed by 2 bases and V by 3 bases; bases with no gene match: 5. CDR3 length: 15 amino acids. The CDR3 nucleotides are TGTGCCAGCAGTGACCTGGACAGGGGACCCTACGAGCAGTACTTC. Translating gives CASSDLDRGPYEQYF.

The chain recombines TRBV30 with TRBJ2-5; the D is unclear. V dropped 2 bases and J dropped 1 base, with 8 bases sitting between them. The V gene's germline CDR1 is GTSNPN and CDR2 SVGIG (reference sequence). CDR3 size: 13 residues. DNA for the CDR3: TGTGCCTGGAGTTACGGTTTCCAAGAGACCCAGTACTTC. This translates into CAWSYGFQETQYF.

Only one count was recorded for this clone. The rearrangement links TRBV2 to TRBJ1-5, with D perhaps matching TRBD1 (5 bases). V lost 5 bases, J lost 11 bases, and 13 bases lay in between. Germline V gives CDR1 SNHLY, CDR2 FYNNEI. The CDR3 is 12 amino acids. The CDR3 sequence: CASSRRDGSQHF. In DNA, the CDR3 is TGTGCCAGCAGTCGCCGGGACGGCTCCCAGCATTTT.

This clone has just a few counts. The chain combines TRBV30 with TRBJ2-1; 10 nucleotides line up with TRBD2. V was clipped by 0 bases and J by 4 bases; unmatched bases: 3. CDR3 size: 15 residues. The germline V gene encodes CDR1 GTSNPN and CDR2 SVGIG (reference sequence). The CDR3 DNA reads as TGTGCCTGGAGTGTACTAGCGGGGAGGTACAATGAGCAGTTCTTC. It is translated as CAWSVLAGRYNEQFF.

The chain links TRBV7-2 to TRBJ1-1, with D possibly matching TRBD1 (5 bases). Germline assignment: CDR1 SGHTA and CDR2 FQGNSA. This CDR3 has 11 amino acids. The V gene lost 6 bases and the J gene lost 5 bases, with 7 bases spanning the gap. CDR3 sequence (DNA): TGTGCCAGCAGGGGGCTTACTGAAGCTTTCTTT. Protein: CASRGLTEAFF. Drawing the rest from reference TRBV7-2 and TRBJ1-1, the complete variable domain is GAGVSQSPSNKVTEKGKDVELRCDPISGHTALYWYRQSLGQGLEFLIYFQGNSAPDKSGLPSDRFSAERTGGSVSTLTIQRTQQEDSAVYLCASRGLTEAFFGQGTRLTVV.

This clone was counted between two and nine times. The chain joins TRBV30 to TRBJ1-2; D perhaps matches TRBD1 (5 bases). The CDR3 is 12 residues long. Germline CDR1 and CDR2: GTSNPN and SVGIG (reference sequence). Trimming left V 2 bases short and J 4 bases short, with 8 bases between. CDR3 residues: CAWSSGGYGYTF. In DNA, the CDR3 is TGTGCCTGGAGTTCCGGGGGCTATGGCTACACCTTC. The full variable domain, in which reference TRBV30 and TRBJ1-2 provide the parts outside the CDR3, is SQTIHQWPATLVQPVGSPLSLECTVEGTSNPNLYWYRQAAGRGLQLLFYSVGIGQISSEVPQNLSASRPQDRQFILSSKKLLLSDSGFYLCAWSSGGYGYTFGSGTRLTVV.